The clone carrying this T cell receptor beta chain came up a few times. This sample is drawn from a study of OX40 agonist ivuxolimab in advanced cancers. Study context: Partial responses occurred in three patients (one hepatocellular carcinoma, two cutaneous melanoma).

Sequencing was performed with immunoSEQ multiplex PCR; in TCRdb, only in-frame clones are kept and a portion is missing. The sample lists tens of thousands of clones; more than 70% were seen once. Sequenced material: CD4+ or CD8+ T cells sorted from blood, taken in a trial of the OX40 agonist ivuxolimab. The receptor was derived from an adult with an advanced solid tumor such as melanoma, head and neck, liver or kidney cancer.

The CDR3 here is CASSLQGASSYNSPLHF. CDR3 nucleotide sequence: TGCGCCAGCAGCTTACAGGGGGCCAGCTCCTATAATTCACCCCTCCACTTT. The chain joins TRBV5-1 to TRBJ1-6; 9 positions agree with TRBD1. V was pared by 2 bases and J by 0 bases, with 3 bases of the junction left unmatched. From germline, CDR1 is SGHRS and CDR2 YFSETQ. The CDR3 covers 17 residues.